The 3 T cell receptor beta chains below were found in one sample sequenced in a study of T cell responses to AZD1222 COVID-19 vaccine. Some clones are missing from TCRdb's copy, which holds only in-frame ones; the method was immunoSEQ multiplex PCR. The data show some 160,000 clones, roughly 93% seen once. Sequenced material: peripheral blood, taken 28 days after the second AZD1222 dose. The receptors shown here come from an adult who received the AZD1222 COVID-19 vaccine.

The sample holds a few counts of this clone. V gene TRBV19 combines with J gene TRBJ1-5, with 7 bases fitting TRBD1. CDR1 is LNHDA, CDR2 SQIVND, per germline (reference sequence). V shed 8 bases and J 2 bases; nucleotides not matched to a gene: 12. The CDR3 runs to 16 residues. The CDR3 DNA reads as TGTGCCAGTCGCCGGCTTCAGGGGGTGGGCAATCAGCCCCAGCATTTT. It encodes CASRRLQGVGNQPQHF.

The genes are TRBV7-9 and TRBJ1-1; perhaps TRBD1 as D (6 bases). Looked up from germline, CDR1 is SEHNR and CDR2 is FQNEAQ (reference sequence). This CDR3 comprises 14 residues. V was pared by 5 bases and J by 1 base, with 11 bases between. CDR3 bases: TGTGCCAGCAGCCGGGACACGGGGAACACTGAAGCTTTCTTT. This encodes CASSRDTGNTEAFF.

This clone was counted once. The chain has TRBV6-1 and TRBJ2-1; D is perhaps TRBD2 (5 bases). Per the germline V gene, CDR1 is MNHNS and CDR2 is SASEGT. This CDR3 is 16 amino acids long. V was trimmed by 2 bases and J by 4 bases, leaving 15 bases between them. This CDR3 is CASSEFGTSGYNEQFF. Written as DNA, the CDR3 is TGTGCCAGCAGTGAATTTGGAACCTCGGGGTACAATGAGCAGTTCTTC.